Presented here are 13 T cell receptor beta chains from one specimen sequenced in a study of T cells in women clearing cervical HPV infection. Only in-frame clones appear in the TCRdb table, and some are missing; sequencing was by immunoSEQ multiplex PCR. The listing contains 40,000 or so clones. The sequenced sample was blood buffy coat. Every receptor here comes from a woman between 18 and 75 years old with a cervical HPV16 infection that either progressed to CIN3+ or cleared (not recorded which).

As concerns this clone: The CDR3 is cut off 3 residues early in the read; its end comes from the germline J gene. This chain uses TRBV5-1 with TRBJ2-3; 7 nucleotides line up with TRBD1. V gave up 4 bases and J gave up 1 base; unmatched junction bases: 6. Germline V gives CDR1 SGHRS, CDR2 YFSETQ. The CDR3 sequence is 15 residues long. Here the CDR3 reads CASSQGGEGTDTQYF. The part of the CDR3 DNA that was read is TGCGCCAGCAGCCAAGGGGGCGAAGGCACAGATACG.

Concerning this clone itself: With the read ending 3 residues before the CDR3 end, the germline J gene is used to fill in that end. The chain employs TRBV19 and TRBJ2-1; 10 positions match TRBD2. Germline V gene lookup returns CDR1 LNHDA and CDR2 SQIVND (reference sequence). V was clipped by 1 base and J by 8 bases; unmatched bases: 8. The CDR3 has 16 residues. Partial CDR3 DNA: TGTGCCAGTAGTATAGGGACTAGCGGAACCAGGGATGAG. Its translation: CASSIGTSGTRDE. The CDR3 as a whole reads CASSIGTSGTRDEQFF.

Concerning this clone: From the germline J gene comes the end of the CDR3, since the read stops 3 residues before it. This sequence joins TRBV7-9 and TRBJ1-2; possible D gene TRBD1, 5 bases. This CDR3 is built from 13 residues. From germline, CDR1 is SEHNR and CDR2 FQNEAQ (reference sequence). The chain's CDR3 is CAILGGDYNDYTF. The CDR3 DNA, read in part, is TGTGCCATTCTAGGCGGGGACTACAATGAC.

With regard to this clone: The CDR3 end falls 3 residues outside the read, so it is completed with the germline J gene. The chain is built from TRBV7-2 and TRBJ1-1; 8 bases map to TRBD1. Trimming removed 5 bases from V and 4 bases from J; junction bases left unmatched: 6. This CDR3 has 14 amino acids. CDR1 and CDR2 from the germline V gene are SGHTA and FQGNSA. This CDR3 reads CASSLQGGSTEAFF. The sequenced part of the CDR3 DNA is TGTGCCAGCAGCCTACAGGGGGGGAGCACTGAA.

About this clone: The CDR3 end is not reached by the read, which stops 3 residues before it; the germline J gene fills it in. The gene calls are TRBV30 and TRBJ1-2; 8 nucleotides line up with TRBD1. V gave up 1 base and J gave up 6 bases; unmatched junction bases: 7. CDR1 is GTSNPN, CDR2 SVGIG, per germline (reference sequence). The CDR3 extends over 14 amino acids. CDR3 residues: CAWSDRGRGDGYTF. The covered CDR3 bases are TGTGCCTGGAGTGACAGGGGGAGGGGGGATGGC. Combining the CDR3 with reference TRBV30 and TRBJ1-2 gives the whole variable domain SQTIHQWPATLVQPVGSPLSLECTVEGTSNPNLYWYRQAAGRGLQLLFYSVGIGQISSEVPQNLSASRPQDRQFILSSKKLLLSDSGFYLCAWSDRGRGDGYTFGSGTRLTVV.

CDR3 DNA, as far as it was read: TGTGCCAGCAGCTTTTTGGACCGGGGACTAGCGATCCAAGAGACG. Its translation is CASSFLDRGLAIQET. In full, the CDR3 reads CASSFLDRGLAIQETQYF. The chain couples TRBV7-8 to TRBJ2-3; 10 nucleotides align to TRBD2. The read terminates 3 residues ahead of where the CDR3 ends, so the germline J gene completes it. CDR1 SGHVS and CDR2 FQNEAQ come from the germline V gene. The CDR3 contains 18 residues.

The CDR3 region is CSALEPPYEQYF. The DNA read from the CDR3 is TGCAGCGCCCTAGAACCCCCCTACGAG. The chain uses TRBV29-1 and TRBJ2-7; D unclear. The CDR3 extends 3 residues past the end of the read, so its final part is completed from the germline J gene. The germline V gene encodes CDR1 SQVTM and CDR2 ANQGSEA. The CDR3 length is 12 residues. Between the trimmed V and J ends, which lost 7 bases and 2 bases, there was a span of 12 bases.

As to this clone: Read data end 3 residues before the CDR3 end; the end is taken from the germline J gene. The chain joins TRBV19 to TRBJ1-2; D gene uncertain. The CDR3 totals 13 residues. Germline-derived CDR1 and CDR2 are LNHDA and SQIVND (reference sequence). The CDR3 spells CASSIALGRDYTF. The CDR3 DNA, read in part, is TGTGCCAGTAGTATAGCCCTTGGGCGCGAC.

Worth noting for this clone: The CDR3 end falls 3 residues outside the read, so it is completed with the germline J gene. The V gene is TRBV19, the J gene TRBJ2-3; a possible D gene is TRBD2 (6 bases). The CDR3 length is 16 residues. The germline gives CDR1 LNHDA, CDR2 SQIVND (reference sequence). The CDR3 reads CASSPDGLYSNQPQYF. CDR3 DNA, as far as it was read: TGTGCCAGTAGTCCAGACGGACTATATAGCAATCAGCCG.

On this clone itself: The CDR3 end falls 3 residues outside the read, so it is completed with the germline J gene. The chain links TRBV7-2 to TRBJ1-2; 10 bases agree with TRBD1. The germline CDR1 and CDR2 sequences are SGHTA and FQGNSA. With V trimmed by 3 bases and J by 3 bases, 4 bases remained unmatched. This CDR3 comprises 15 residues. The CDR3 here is CASSFRQGADYGYTF. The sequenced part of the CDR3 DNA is TGTGCCAGCAGCTTTCGACAGGGGGCGGACTATGGC.

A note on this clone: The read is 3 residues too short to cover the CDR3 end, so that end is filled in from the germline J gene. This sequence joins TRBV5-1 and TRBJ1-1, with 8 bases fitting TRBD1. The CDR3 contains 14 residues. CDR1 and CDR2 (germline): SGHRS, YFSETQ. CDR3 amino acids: CASSLESGQGGAFF. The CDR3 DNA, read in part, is TGCGCCAGCAGCCTGGAGAGCGGACAGGGAGGA.

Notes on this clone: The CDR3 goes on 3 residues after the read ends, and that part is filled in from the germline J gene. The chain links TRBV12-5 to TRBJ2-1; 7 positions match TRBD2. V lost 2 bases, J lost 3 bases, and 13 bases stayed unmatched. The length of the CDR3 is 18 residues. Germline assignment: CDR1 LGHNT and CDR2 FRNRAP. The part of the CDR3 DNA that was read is TGTGCTAGTGGTTTGCCCCCGTTAGGCGGGAGAGACTACAATGAG. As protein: CASGLPPLGGRDYNE. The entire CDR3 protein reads CASGLPPLGGRDYNEQFF.

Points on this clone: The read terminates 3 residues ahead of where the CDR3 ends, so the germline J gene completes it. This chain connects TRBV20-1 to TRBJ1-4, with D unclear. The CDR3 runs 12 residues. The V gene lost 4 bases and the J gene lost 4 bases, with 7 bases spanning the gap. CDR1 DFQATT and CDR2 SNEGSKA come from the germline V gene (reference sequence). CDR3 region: CSAKPVNEKLFF. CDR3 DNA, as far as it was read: TGCAGTGCTAAACCGGTTAATGAAAAA.